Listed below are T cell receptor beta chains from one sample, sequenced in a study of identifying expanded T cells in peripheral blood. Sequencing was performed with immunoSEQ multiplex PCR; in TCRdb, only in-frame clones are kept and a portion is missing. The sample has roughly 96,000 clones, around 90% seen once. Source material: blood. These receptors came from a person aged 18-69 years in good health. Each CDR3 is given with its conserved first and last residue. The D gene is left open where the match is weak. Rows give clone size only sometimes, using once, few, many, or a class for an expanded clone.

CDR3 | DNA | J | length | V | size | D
CASSETVGYGYTF | TGCGCCAGCAGCGAAACAGTCGGTTATGGCTACACCTTC | TRBJ1-2 | 13 | TRBV5-1 | - | -
CASSESPPRTPAKNIQYF | TGTGCCAGCAGTGAATCACCCCCCCGCACCCCCGCCAAAAACATTCAGTACTTC | TRBJ2-4 | 18 | TRBV2 | once | -
CAWIPPSGGKDEKLFF | TGTGCCTGGATTCCCCCCTCAGGGGGCAAGGATGAAAAACTGTTTTTT | TRBJ1-4 | 16 | TRBV30 | once | TRBD1
CASSQEGGSYNYGYTF | TGTGCCAGCAGCCAAGAAGGGGGATCTTACAACTATGGCTACACCTTC | TRBJ1-2 | 16 | TRBV4-2 | - | -
CASSFAGQETQYF | TGCGCCAGCAGCTTCGCGGGCCAAGAGACCCAGTACTTC | TRBJ2-5 | 13 | TRBV5-1 | - | -
CATSRDTSSNQPQHF | TGTGCCACCAGCAGAGATACCAGCAGCAATCAGCCCCAGCATTTT | TRBJ1-5 | 15 | TRBV15 | - | -
CASSLRSSYNEQFF | TGCGCCAGCAGCTTACGGAGCTCCTACAATGAGCAGTTCTTC | TRBJ2-1 | 14 | TRBV5-1 | once | -
CASSQDWASGAYEQYF | TGCGCCAGCAGCCAAGATTGGGCTAGCGGGGCGTACGAGCAGTACTTC | TRBJ2-7 | 16 | TRBV4-1 | - | TRBD2
CAWMRLDTGELFF | TGTGCCTGGATGAGACTGGACACCGGGGAGCTGTTTTTT | TRBJ2-2 | 13 | TRBV30 | - | -
CASSLGGGSAEAFF | TGTGCCAGCAGCTTAGGTGGGGGAAGCGCTGAAGCTTTCTTT | TRBJ1-1 | 14 | TRBV7-9 | - | -
CSVDYGNNEQFF | TGCAGCGTTGACTACGGGAACAATGAGCAGTTCTTC | TRBJ2-1 | 12 | TRBV29-1 | - | -
CASSQDRGFGEAFF | TGTGCCAGCAGCCAAGATCGGGGATTCGGTGAAGCTTTCTTT | TRBJ1-1 | 14 | TRBV14 | - | -
CASSAGTGHTEAFF | TGTGCCAGCAGCGCCGGGACAGGGCATACTGAAGCTTTCTTT | TRBJ1-1 | 14 | TRBV9 | - | TRBD1
CASSSHRGTEAFF | TGTGCCAGCAGCTCACACAGGGGGACTGAAGCTTTCTTT | TRBJ1-1 | 13 | TRBV6-4 | - | TRBD1
CASSPGTDTQYF | TGTGCCAGCAGCCCTGGAACAGATACGCAGTATTTT | TRBJ2-3 | 12 | TRBV25-1 | - | -
CASSIDPRGNNSPLHF | TGTGCCAGTAGTATAGATCCCAGGGGCAATAATTCACCCCTCCACTTT | TRBJ1-6 | 16 | TRBV19 | - | -
CASSRAESTGELFF | TGTGCCAGCAGCAGGGCCGAAAGCACCGGGGAGCTGTTTTTT | TRBJ2-2 | 14 | TRBV28 | - | -
CASSLGAGSTDTQYF | TGTGCCAGCAGCTTAGGAGCGGGGTCCACAGATACGCAGTATTTT | TRBJ2-3 | 15 | TRBV5-6 | - | TRBD2
CASSLIIGAGETQYF | TGTGCCAGCTCACTTATCATAGGGGCAGGAGAGACCCAGTACTTC | TRBJ2-5 | 15 | TRBV18 | - | -
CASSPDSMNTEAFF | TGTGCCAGCAGCCCGGACAGCATGAACACTGAAGCTTTCTTT | TRBJ1-1 | 14 | TRBV7-6 | few | -